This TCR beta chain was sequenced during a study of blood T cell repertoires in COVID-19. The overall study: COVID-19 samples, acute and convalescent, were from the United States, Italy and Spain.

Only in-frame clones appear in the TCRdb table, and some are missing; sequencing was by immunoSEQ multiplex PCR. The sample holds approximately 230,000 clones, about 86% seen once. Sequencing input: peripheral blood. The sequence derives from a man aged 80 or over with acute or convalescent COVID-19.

CDR3 sequence reads: CASSFGGRWERTDTQYF. The DNA for the CDR3 is TGTGCCAGCAGCTTCGGAGGGCGGTGGGAGCGCACAGATACGCAGTATTTT. V usage is TRBV11-2 and J usage is TRBJ2-3; a weak D match, TRBD2 (6 bases). Trimming took 3 bases from V and 1 from J, leaving 17 bases between them. The V gene's germline CDR1 is SGHAT and CDR2 FQNNGV. The CDR3 is 17 residues long.